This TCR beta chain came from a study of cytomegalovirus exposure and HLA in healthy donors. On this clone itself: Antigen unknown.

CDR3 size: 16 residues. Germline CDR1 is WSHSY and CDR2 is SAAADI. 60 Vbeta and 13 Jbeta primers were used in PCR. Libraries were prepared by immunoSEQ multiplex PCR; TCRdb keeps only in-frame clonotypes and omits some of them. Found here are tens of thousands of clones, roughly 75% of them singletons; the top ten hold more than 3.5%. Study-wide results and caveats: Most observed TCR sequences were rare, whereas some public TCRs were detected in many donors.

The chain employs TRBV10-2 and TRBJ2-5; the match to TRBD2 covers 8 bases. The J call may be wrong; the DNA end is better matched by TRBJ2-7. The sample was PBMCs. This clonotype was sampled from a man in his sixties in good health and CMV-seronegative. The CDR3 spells CASSETWAGGSYEQYF. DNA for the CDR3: TGCGCCAGCAGTGAGACTTGGGCGGGGGGCTCCTACGAGCAGTACTTC.